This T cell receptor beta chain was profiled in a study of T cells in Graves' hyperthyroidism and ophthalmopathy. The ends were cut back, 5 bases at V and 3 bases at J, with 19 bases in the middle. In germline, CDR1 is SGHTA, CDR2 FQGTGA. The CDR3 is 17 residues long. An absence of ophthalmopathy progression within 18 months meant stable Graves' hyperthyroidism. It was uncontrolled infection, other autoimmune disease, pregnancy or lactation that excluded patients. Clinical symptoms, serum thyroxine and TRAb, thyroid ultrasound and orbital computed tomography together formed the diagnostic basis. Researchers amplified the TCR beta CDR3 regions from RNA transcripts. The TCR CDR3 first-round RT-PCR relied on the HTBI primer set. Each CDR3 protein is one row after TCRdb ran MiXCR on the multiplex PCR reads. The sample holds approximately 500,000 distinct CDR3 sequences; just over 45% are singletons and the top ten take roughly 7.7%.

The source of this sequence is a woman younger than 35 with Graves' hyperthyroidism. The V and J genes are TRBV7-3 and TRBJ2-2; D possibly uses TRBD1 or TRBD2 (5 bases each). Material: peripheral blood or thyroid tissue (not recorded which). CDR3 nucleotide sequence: TGTGCCAGCAGCCAAGGTGGATGGGACGCGGACACCGGGGAGCTGTTTTTT. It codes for CASSQGGWDADTGELFF.